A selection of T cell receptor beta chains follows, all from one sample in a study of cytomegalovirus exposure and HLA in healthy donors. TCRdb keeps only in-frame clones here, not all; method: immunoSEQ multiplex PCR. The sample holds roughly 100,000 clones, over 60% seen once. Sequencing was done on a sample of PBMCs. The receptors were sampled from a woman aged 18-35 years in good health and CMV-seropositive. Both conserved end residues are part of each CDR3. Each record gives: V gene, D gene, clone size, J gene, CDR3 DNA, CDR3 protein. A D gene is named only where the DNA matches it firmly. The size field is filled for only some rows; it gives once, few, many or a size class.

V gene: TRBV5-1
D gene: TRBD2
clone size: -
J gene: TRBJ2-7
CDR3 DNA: TGCGCCAGCAGCTTCTCTAGCGGGAGGGCCTACGAGCAGTACTTC
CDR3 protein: CASSFSSGRAYEQYF

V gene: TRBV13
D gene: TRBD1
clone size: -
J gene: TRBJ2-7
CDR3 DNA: TGTGCCAGCAGCTTAGTTGGGACAGGGTCGTACTCCTACGAGCAGTACTTC
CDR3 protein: CASSLVGTGSYSYEQYF

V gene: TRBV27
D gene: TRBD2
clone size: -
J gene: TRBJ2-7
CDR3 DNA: TGTGCCAGCAGTTCGATACTCCCTAGCGGGAGTGGTTACGAGCAGTACTTC
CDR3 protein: CASSSILPSGSGYEQYF

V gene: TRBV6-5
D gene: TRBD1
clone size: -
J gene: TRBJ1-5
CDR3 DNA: TGTGCCAGCAGAACAGGGGTGGGTCAGCCCCAGCATTTT
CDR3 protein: CASRTGVGQPQHF

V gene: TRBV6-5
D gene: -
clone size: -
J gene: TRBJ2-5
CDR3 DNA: TGTGCCAGCAGTTACTCCCCCCGCGGCATCCAAGAGACCCAGTACTTC
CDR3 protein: CASSYSPRGIQETQYF

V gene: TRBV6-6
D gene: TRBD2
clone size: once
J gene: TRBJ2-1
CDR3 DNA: TGTGCCAGCAGCCAGAGCGGGAGCCTTGGGAATGAGCAGTTCTTC
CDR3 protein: CASSQSGSLGNEQFF

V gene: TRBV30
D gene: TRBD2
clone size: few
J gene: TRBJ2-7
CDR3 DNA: TGTGCCTGGAGGGCTAGCGGGACTAGATTCTACGAGCAGTACTTC
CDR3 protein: CAWRASGTRFYEQYF

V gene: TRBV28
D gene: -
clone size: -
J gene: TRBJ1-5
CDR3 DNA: TGTGCCAGCAGTCCCCAGTTTCTTCATCGGCCCCAGCATTTT
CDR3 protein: CASSPQFLHRPQHF

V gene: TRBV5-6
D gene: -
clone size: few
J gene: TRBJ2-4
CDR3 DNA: TGTGCCAGCAGCTTGTGGGCCCAGGCCAAAAACATTCAGTACTTC
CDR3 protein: CASSLWAQAKNIQYF

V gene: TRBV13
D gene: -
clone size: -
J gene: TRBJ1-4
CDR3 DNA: TGTGCCAGCAGCCGGAAAAGCGCGGGTGAAAAACTGTTTTTT
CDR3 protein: CASSRKSAGEKLFF